Following are 2 T cell receptor beta chains from one sample sequenced in a study of tumor-infiltrating lymphocytes in primary liver carcinoma. Extraction of RNA together with DNA used about 17-30 mg of unsorted bulk tissue. Making TCR beta cDNA involved approximately 480 ng total RNA and a constant-region primer. Investigators got TCR beta libraries out of three nested multiplex PCR rounds, done with slightly modified ARM-PCR. TRBV1-TRBV30 forward primers paired with a C-beta reverse primer drove the first two PCR rounds, about 11 cycles each. TCRdb analysed the multiplex PCR reads with MiXCR anew, one entry per CDR3 protein. The sample consists of about 44,000 distinct CDR3 sequences, over 65% of them appearing once. Sequenced material: liver tumor tissue from sampling region 3. Subset of the sample: tumor region T3, left-lateral pole. These receptors were obtained from a man between 35 and 55 years old with primary liver carcinoma and hepatitis B virus infection.

To note about this clonotype: Mismatch with germline at one junction end may stem from a read error. The chain employs TRBV29-1 and TRBJ1-5; 9 bases agree with TRBD1. From germline, CDR1 is SQVTM and CDR2 ANQGSEA. The CDR3 has 13 amino acids. The CDR3 loop reads CSVVTGGGQPEHF. The CDR3 DNA sequence: TGCAGCGTTGTGACAGGGGGTGGTCAGCCCGAGCATTTT.

This clonotype was seen ten or more times. This chain uses TRBV19 with TRBJ2-3; TRBD2 is a possible D gene (5 bases). There are 15 residues in the CDR3. The germline gives CDR1 LNHDA, CDR2 SQIVND (reference sequence). V lost 0 bases to trimming and J lost 6 bases, with 13 bases between them. CDR3 bases: TGTGCCAGTAGTATAGAGGCGGGTGTCATGGATACGCAGTATTTT. It specifies CASSIEAGVMDTQYF.